The rows below give T cell receptor beta chains drawn from one sample of a study of CD8 T cells in ankylosing spondylitis. TCRdb re-called the 5' RACE reads with MiXCR, one entry per CDR3 protein. The sample includes about 360,000 distinct CDR3 sequences, around 20% of them seen just once. The specimen was blood, either unsorted or a sorted T cell fraction (not recorded which). Source of these receptors: a male donor with ankylosing spondylitis or in good health (not recorded which). The CDR3 runs from the conserved cysteine through the conserved F or W. The order of the fields is CDR3 DNA, CDR3 protein, D gene, V gene, CDR3 length, J gene, clone size. A D gene is named only where the DNA matches it firmly. For some rows the clone size is stated as once, few or many, or as a class when expanded; others skip it.

DNA: TGTGCCAGCAGATCAGGGTTGGAGCAGTATTTT
CDR3: CASRSGLEQYF
D: -
V: TRBV12-3/TRBV12-4
length: 11
J: TRBJ2-3
size: -

DNA: TGTGCCAGCAGTTTTGGGGGGGTGGGCACAGATACGCAGTATTTT
CDR3: CASSFGGVGTDTQYF
D: TRBD2
V: TRBV12-3/TRBV12-4
length: 15
J: TRBJ2-3
size: few

DNA: TGTGCCAGCAGTCCGACAGAGACACGCCGCACAGATACGCAGTATTTT
CDR3: CASSPTETRRTDTQYF
D: -
V: TRBV28
length: 16
J: TRBJ2-3
size: -

DNA: TGTGCCAGCACCTACCAGGGGGTTGGGGAGACCCAGTACTTC
CDR3: CASTYQGVGETQYF
D: TRBD1
V: TRBV12-3/TRBV12-4
length: 14
J: TRBJ2-5
size: -

DNA: TGTGCCAGCATCGCACCTTTTGGGACTAGCGGGGGGCCCCAAGAGACCCAGTACTTC
CDR3: CASIAPFGTSGGPQETQYF
D: TRBD2
V: TRBV2
length: 19
J: TRBJ2-5
size: -

DNA: TGCGCCAGCAGCTTGGAGGCAGGGGCAACAGATACGCAGTATTTT
CDR3: CASSLEAGATDTQYF
D: -
V: TRBV5-1
length: 15
J: TRBJ2-3
size: few

DNA: TGTGCCAGCAGTTTAGTCCAGGGAAGATACGAGCAGTACTTC
CDR3: CASSLVQGRYEQYF
D: -
V: TRBV12-3/TRBV12-4
length: 14
J: TRBJ2-7
size: -

DNA: TGTGCCAGCAGCCTAAACCGGGACAGCTCCTACGAGCAGTACTTC
CDR3: CASSLNRDSSYEQYF
D: TRBD1
V: TRBV7-3
length: 15
J: TRBJ2-7
size: -

DNA: TGTGCCAGCAGTGGGACTAGCGGGGGCACCACCGGGGAGCTGTTTTTT
CDR3: CASSGTSGGTTGELFF
D: TRBD2
V: TRBV25-1
length: 16
J: TRBJ2-2
size: -

DNA: TGTGCCAGCAGCCCGACTAACTACGAGCAGTACTTC
CDR3: CASSPTNYEQYF
D: -
V: TRBV28
length: 12
J: TRBJ2-7
size: few

DNA: TGTGCCAGCAGTTTAACCGGACAGGGATGGAACATTCAGTACTTC
CDR3: CASSLTGQGWNIQYF
D: TRBD1
V: TRBV12-3/TRBV12-4
length: 15
J: TRBJ2-4
size: -

DNA: TGTGCCAGCAGCGGATCCGGGACAGGGTATGAAAAACTGTTTTTT
CDR3: CASSGSGTGYEKLFF
D: -
V: TRBV21-1
length: 15
J: TRBJ1-4
size: -

DNA: TGTGCCAGCAGCTTCGGACCTCTCTTATACGAGCAGTACTTC
CDR3: CASSFGPLLYEQYF
D: -
V: TRBV7-2
length: 14
J: TRBJ2-7
size: -

DNA: TGTGCCAGCAGTACCGCACAGGCGAGCTCCTACAATGAGCAGTTCTTC
CDR3: CASSTAQASSYNEQFF
D: -
V: TRBV27
length: 16
J: TRBJ2-1
size: -

DNA: TGCAGCGTTGAGGGGGGGCTGGCAGATACGCAGTATTTT
CDR3: CSVEGGLADTQYF
D: -
V: TRBV29-1
length: 13
J: TRBJ2-3
size: -

DNA: TGTGCCAGCAGCCAAATCCTATGGGACACTGAAGCTTTCTTT
CDR3: CASSQILWDTEAFF
D: -
V: TRBV4-2
length: 14
J: TRBJ1-1
size: few

DNA: TGTGCCACCAGTGATGGTAGGATCAACACTGAAGCTTTCTTT
CDR3: CATSDGRINTEAFF
D: -
V: TRBV24-1
length: 14
J: TRBJ1-1
size: -

DNA: TGCGCCAGCAGCGGGGGGACAGAGAACACTGAAGCTTTCTTT
CDR3: CASSGGTENTEAFF
D: TRBD1
V: TRBV5-1
length: 14
J: TRBJ1-1
size: -

DNA: TGTGCCAGCAGCTTAGGGAGGGGGACGGATCGGGAAAAACTGTTTTTT
CDR3: CASSLGRGTDREKLFF
D: -
V: TRBV7-9
length: 16
J: TRBJ1-4
size: -

DNA: TGTGCCAGCAGCTTAGGCCAGGGGGCGATCCGGGAGCTGTTTTTT
CDR3: CASSLGQGAIRELFF
D: TRBD1
V: TRBV7-9
length: 15
J: TRBJ2-2
size: -

DNA: TGTGCCTCCTCAGCGGGGTACAATGAGCAGTTCTTC
CDR3: CASSAGYNEQFF
D: TRBD2
V: TRBV7-9
length: 12
J: TRBJ2-1
size: many

DNA: TGCAGTGCTAGGCGGACAGGGGCACCTTACGAGCAGTACTTC
CDR3: CSARRTGAPYEQYF
D: TRBD1
V: TRBV20-1
length: 14
J: TRBJ2-7
size: -

DNA: TGTGCCAGCAGCTTAGGGGTCGGACCGGAGTACTTC
CDR3: CASSLGVGPEYF
D: -
V: TRBV7-9
length: 12
J: TRBJ2-4
size: few

DNA: TGTGCCAGCAGTTTGGGCAGAGAGCAGTTCTTC
CDR3: CASSLGREQFF
D: -
V: TRBV12-3/TRBV12-4
length: 11
J: TRBJ2-1
size: many

DNA: TGTGCCAGTAGCCTGCCGGGACAGGGGTTTGCCGGGGAGCTGTTTTTT
CDR3: CASSLPGQGFAGELFF
D: TRBD1
V: TRBV6-1
length: 16
J: TRBJ2-2
size: -

DNA: TGTGCCAGTACCGACGGGACAGGGCAAGGCTACACCTTC
CDR3: CASTDGTGQGYTF
D: TRBD1
V: TRBV12-3/TRBV12-4
length: 13
J: TRBJ1-2
size: -

DNA: TGTGCCAGCAGGCTCCTTGGAGAAAGGAGGGGTAGCAATGAGCAGTTCTTC
CDR3: CASRLLGERRGSNEQFF
D: -
V: TRBV28
length: 17
J: TRBJ2-1
size: -

DNA: TGCAGTGCTAGAGATCCCCTAAACAATGAGCAGTTCTTC
CDR3: CSARDPLNNEQFF
D: -
V: TRBV20-1
length: 13
J: TRBJ2-1
size: -

DNA: TGTGCCAGCAGTGGGACAGGGGGCATAGGAGAAAAACTGTTTTTT
CDR3: CASSGTGGIGEKLFF
D: TRBD1
V: TRBV6-1
length: 15
J: TRBJ1-4
size: few

DNA: TGCAGTGCTAGATTACGGACAGACGAGCAGTACTTC
CDR3: CSARLRTDEQYF
D: -
V: TRBV20-1
length: 12
J: TRBJ2-7
size: few

DNA: TGTGCCTGGGAAACCGGGACGGGTGGCTACAATGAGCAGTTCTTC
CDR3: CAWETGTGGYNEQFF
D: -
V: TRBV30
length: 15
J: TRBJ2-1
size: -

DNA: TGTGCCATCCACCGGGGAGATGAGACAGATACGCAGTATTTT
CDR3: CAIHRGDETDTQYF
D: -
V: TRBV10-3
length: 14
J: TRBJ2-3
size: few

DNA: TGTGCCAGCAGGGGTGGGGGGCTGGAGACCCAGTACTTC
CDR3: CASRGGGLETQYF
D: -
V: TRBV6-1
length: 13
J: TRBJ2-5
size: -

DNA: TGTGCCAGAGGGCTGGGCGAGCAGTACTTC
CDR3: CARGLGEQYF
D: -
V: TRBV3-1
length: 10
J: TRBJ2-7
size: few

DNA: TGTGCCAGCAGTGAATTCGCACAGGGCGGGTACGAGCAGTACTTC
CDR3: CASSEFAQGGYEQYF
D: -
V: TRBV25-1
length: 15
J: TRBJ2-7
size: -

DNA: TGTGCCAGCAGCACTTGTACACGGAGCGGCACAGATACGCAGTATTTT
CDR3: CASSTCTRSGTDTQYF
D: -
V: TRBV21-1
length: 16
J: TRBJ2-3
size: few

DNA: TGTGCCAGCAGCTTGGCAGGGAAGGGGGCGAGTGGCTACACCTTC
CDR3: CASSLAGKGASGYTF
D: TRBD1
V: TRBV5-5
length: 15
J: TRBJ1-2
size: few

DNA: TGTGCCAGCAGATGGGGGGCAGATACGCAGTATTTT
CDR3: CASRWGADTQYF
D: -
V: TRBV7-9
length: 12
J: TRBJ2-3
size: -

DNA: TGTGCCTGGACGGCGATCGGGGGGGCCATGTCCTACAATGAGCAGTTCTTC
CDR3: CAWTAIGGAMSYNEQFF
D: TRBD2
V: TRBV30
length: 17
J: TRBJ2-1
size: -

DNA: TGTGCCAGCAGCAAATTCGGAGGGAACTACGAGCAGTACTTC
CDR3: CASSKFGGNYEQYF
D: -
V: TRBV12-3/TRBV12-4
length: 14
J: TRBJ2-7
size: few

DNA: TGTGCCAGCAGCTATACCCCGACAGGCCGCCGTCTGGAGACCCAGTACTTC
CDR3: CASSYTPTGRRLETQYF
D: -
V: TRBV7-9
length: 17
J: TRBJ2-5
size: -